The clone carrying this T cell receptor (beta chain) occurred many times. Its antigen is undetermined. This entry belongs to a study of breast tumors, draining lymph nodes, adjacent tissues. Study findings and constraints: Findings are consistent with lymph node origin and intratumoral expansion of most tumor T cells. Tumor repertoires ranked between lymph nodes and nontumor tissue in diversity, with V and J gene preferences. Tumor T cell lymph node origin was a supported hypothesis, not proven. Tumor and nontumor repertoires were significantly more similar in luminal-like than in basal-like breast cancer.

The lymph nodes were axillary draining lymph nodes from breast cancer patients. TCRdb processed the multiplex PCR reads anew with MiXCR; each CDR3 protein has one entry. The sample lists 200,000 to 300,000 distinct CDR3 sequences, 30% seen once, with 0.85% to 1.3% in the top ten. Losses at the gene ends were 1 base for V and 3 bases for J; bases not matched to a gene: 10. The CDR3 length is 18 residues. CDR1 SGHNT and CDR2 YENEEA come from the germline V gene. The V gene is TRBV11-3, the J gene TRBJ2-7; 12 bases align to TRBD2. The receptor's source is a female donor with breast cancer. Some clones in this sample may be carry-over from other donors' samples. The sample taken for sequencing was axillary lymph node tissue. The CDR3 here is CASSLGWTSGKLVYEQYF. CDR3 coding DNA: TGTGCCAGCAGCTTAGGCTGGACTAGCGGGAAACTTGTCTACGAGCAGTACTTC.